Listed here is a single T cell receptor beta chain. As yet, its antigen is unknown. These data are taken from a study of T cell responses to AZD1222 COVID-19 vaccine. Study as a whole: Samples with a second dose at about 4 or about 12 weeks were pooled together. Findings of the study overall: Scientists sampled the repertoires only once the peak T cell response had passed. Just a handful of AZD1222 recipients were seropositive at baseline.

Using immunoSEQ multiplex PCR, the repertoire was profiled, and TCRdb retains in-frame clones only, with some absent. The sample records fewer than 110,000 clones, under 95% being singletons. This CDR3 is 16 amino acids long. Germline assignment: CDR1 MRHNA and CDR2 SNTAGT. V lost 2 bases to trimming and J lost 3 bases; unmatched junction nucleotides: 5. The receptor was isolated from an adult in good health. The rearrangement links TRBV6-4 to TRBJ2-1; TRBD2 matches 9 bases. The sample here was peripheral blood, taken on day 0 of AZD1222 vaccination. In DNA, the CDR3 is TGTGCCAGCAGTGACCGCGCGGGGGGGGACTACAATGAGCAGTTCTTC. The encoded protein is CASSDRAGGDYNEQFF.